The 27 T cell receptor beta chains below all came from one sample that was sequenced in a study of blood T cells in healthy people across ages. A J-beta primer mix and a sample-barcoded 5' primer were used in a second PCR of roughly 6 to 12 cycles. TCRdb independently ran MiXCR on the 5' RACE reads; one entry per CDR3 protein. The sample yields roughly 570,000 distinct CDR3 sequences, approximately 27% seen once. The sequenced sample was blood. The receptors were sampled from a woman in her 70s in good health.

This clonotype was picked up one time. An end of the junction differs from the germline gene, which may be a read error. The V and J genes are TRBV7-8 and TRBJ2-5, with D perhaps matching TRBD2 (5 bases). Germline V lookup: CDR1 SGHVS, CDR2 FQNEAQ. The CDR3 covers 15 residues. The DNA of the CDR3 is TGTGCCGGCAGCTTACGCGGGCGAACCCAAGAGACCCAGTACTTC. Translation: CAGSLRGRTQETQYF.

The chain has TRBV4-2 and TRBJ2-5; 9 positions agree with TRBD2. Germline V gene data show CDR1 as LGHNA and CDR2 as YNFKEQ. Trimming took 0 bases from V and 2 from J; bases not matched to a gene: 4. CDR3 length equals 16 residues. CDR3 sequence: CASSQDQAGGQETQYF. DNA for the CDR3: TGTGCCAGCAGCCAAGACCAAGCGGGGGGACAAGAGACCCAGTACTTC.

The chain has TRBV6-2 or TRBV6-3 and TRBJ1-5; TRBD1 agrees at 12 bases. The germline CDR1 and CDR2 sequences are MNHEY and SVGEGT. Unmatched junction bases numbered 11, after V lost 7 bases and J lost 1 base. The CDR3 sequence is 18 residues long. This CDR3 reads CASTLKTGTGGSNQPQHF. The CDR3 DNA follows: TGTGCCAGCACCTTAAAAACCGGGACAGGGGGCAGCAATCAGCCCCAGCATTTT.

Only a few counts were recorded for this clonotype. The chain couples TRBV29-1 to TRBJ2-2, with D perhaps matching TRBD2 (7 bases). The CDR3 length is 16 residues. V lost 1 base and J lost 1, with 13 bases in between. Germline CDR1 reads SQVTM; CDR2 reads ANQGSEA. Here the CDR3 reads CSVEGPGGLNTGELFF. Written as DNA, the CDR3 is TGCAGCGTTGAAGGCCCGGGGGGCCTGAACACCGGGGAGCTGTTTTTT.

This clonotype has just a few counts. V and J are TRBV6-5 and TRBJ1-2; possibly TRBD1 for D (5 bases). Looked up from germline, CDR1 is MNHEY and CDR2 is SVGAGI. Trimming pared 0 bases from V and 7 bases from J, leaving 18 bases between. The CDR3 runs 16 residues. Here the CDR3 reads CASSYSSRGAVGGYTF. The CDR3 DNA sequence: TGTGCCAGCAGTTACTCGAGTAGGGGAGCGGTCGGTGGCTACACCTTC.

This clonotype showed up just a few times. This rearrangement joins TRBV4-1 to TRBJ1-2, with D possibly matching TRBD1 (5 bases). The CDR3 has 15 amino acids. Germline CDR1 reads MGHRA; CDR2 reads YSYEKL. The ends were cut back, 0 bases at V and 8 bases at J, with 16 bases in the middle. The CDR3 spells CASSQEQGRPKGYTF. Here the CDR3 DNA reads TGCGCCAGCAGCCAAGAGCAGGGAAGGCCTAAAGGCTACACCTTC.

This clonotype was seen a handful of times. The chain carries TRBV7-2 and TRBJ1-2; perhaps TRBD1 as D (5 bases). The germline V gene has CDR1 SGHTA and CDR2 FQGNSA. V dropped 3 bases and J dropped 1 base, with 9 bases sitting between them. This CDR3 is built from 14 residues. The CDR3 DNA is TGTGCCAGCAGCTTTATCAGGGATAACTATGGCTACACCTTC. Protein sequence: CASSFIRDNYGYTF.

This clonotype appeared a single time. The CDR3 protein is CATSRGDSEGYTF. CDR3 in DNA: TGTGCCACCAGCAGAGGGGACAGTGAGGGCTACACCTTC. The rearrangement uses TRBV15 and TRBJ1-2, with 7 bases aligning to TRBD1. CDR3 length: 13 residues. J lost 8 bases, V lost 1 base, and 4 bases had no gene match. The V gene's germline CDR1 is LNHNV and CDR2 YYDKDF (reference sequence).

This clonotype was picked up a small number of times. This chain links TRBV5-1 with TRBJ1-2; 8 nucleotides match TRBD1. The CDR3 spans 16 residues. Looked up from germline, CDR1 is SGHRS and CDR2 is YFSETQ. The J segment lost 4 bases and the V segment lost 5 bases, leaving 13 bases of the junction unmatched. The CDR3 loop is CASRQGDDFLGYGYTF. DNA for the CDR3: TGCGCCAGCAGACAGGGGGACGACTTTCTCGGCTATGGCTACACCTTC.

The CDR3 here is CASSLRTGFNSEAFF. The CDR3 region has the DNA TGTGCCAGCAGCCTACGGACTGGCTTTAATTCTGAAGCTTTCTTT. The genes are TRBV7-2 and TRBJ1-1; D uncertain. This CDR3 is built from 15 residues. Trimming removed 5 bases at V and 6 bases at J, with 19 bases between. Looked up from germline, CDR1 is SGHTA and CDR2 is FQGNSA.

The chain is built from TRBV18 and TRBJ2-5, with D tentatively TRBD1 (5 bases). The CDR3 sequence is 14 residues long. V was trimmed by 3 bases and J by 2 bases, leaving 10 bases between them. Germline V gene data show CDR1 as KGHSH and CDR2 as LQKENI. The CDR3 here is CASSPLQGQETQYF. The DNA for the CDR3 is TGTGCCAGCTCACCTCTTCAGGGTCAAGAGACCCAGTACTTC.

CDR3 amino acids: CASRKSGLNTEAFF. The CDR3, as DNA: TGTGCCAGCAGAAAAAGCGGCCTTAACACTGAAGCTTTCTTT. The J gene is TRBJ1-1, the V gene TRBV12-3 or TRBV12-4; D uncertain. The CDR3 runs to 14 residues. V was trimmed by 6 bases and J by 2 bases, leaving 13 bases between them.

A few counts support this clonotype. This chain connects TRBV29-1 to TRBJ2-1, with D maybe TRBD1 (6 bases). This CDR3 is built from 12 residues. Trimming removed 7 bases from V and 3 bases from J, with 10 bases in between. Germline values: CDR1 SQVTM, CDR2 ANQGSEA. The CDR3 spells CSGDRSYNEQFF. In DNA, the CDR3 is TGCAGCGGAGACAGGAGCTACAATGAGCAGTTCTTC.

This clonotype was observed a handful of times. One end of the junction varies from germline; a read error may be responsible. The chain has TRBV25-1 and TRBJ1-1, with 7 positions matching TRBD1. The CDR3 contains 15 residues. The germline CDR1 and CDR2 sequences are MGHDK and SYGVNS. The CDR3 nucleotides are TGTGCCAGCGGTGAACCGGGACAGATAAACACTGAAGCTTTCTTT. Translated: CASGEPGQINTEAFF. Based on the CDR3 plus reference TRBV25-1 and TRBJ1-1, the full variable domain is EADIYQTPRYLVIGTGKKITLECSQTMGHDKMYWYQQDPGMELHLIHYSYGVNSTEKGDLSSESTVSRIRTEHFPLTLESARPSHTSQYLCASGEPGQINTEAFFGQGTRLTVV.

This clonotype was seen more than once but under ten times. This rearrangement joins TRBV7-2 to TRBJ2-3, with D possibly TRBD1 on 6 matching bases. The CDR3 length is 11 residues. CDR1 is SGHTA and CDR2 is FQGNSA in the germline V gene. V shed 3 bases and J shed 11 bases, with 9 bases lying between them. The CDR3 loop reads CASSFLGGQYF. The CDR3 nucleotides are TGTGCCAGCAGCTTCCTAGGGGGGCAGTATTTT.

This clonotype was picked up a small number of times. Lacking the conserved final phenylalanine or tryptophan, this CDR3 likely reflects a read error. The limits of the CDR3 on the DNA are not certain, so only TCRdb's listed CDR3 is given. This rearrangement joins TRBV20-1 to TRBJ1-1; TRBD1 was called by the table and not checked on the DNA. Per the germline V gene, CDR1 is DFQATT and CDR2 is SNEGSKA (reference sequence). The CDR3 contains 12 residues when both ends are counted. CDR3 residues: CSAKQGVYVTFL.

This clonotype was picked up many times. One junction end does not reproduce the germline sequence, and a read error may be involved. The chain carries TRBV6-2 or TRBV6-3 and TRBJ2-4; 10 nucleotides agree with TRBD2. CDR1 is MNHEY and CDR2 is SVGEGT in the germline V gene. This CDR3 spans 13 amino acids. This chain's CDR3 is CASSSTSGLALNF. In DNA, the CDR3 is TGTGCCAGCAGTTCTACCTCGGGACTAGCGCTTAACTTC.

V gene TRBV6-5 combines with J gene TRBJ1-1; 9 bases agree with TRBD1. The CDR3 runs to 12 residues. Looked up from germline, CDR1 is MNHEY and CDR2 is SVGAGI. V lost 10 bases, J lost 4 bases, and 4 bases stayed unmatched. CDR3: CATQGAITEAFF. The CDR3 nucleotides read TGTGCCACACAGGGGGCGATCACTGAAGCTTTCTTT.

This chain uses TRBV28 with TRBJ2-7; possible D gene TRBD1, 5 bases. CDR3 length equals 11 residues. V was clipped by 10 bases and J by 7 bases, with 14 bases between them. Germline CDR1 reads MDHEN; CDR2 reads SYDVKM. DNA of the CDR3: TGTGCCACCGGACACGGTAGGGAGCAGTACTTC. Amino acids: CATGHGREQYF.

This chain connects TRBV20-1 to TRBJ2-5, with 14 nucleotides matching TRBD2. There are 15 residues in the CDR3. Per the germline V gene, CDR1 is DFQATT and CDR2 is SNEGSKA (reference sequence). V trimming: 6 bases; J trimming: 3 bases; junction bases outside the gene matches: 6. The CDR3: CSATGLAGEEETQYF. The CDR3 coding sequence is TGCAGTGCCACGGGACTAGCGGGGGAAGAAGAGACCCAGTACTTC.

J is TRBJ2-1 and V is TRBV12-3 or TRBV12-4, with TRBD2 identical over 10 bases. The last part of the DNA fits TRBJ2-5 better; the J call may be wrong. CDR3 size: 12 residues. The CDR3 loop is CASTSSGGTQYF. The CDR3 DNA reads TGTGCCAGCACCTCTAGCGGGGGGACCCAGTACTTC.

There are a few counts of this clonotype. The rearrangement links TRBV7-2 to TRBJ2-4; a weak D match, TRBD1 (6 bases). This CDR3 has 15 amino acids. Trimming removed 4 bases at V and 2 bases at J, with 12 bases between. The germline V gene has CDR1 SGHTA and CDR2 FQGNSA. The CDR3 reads CASSSNRVTKNIQYF. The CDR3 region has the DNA TGTGCCAGCAGCTCCAACAGGGTAACCAAAAACATTCAGTACTTC.

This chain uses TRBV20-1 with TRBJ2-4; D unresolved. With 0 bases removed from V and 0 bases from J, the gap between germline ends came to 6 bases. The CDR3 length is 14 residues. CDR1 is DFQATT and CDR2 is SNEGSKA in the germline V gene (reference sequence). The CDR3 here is CSAREFLAKNIQYF. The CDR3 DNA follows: TGCAGTGCTAGAGAGTTCCTAGCCAAAAACATTCAGTACTTC.

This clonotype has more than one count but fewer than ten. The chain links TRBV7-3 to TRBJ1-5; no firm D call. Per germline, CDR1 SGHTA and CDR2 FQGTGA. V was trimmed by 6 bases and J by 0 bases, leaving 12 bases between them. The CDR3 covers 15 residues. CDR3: CASRKTGYSNQPQHF. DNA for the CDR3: TGTGCCAGCAGAAAGACGGGTTATAGCAATCAGCCCCAGCATTTT.

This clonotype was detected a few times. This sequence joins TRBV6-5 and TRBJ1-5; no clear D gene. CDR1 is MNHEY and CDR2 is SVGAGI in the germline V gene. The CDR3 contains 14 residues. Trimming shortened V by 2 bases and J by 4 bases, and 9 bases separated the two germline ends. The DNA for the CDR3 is TGTGCCAGCAGTTACGGGAGGGAGAATCAGCCCCAGCATTTT. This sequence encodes CASSYGRENQPQHF.

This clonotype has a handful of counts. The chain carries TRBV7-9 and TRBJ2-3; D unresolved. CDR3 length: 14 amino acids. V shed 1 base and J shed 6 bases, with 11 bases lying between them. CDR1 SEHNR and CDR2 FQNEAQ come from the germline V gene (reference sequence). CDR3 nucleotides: TGTGCCAGCAGCTTAGAGGTTCTGGGGGATACGCAGTATTTT. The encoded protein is CASSLEVLGDTQYF.

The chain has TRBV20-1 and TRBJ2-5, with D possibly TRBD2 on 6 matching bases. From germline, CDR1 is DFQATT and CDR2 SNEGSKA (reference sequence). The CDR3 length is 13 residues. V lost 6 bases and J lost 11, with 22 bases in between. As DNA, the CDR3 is TGCAGTGCCCCCCGGCTGGGGGGTCAAGAGCAGTACTTC. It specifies CSAPRLGGQEQYF.